The source of this T cell receptor beta chain is a study of spatial heterogeneity in lung cancer. Findings and caveats of the study: For expanded intratumoral alpha and beta TCRs, counts tracked tumor mutation counts.

TCRdb reanalysed the 5' RACE reads using MiXCR and keeps one entry per CDR3 protein. The sample lists 4,000 or so distinct CDR3 sequences, about 8% occurring once. Time point meaning: sample taken at primary tumor resection. Sequencing covered unsorted whole RNA taken from tumor, nontumor lung or frozen PBMC. Germline CDR1 LGHNA, CDR2 YNFKEQ. The J segment lost 15 bases and the V segment lost 0 bases, leaving 7 bases of the junction unmatched. There are 13 residues in the CDR3. By share, this clonotype counts as medium-sized (0.01 to 0.1%). Its antigen is as yet unknown. This specimen consisted of lung tumor tissue, obtained at surgery. The TCR originated in a male donor with early-stage non-small cell lung cancer. The chain recombines TRBV4-2 with TRBJ2-1, with 8 bases matching TRBD2. CDR3 nucleotide sequence: TGTGCCAGCAGCCAAGACCTCGGGACTAGTCTGTTCTTC. Translation: CASSQDLGTSLFF.